The 16 T cell receptor beta chains reported below all come from one sample, sequenced in a study of beta chain features in type 1 diabetes. As every portion of the isolated RNA was reverse transcribed, the sequencing read expressed TCRB transcripts. Sequencing was performed with immunoSEQ multiplex PCR; in TCRdb, only in-frame clones are kept and a portion is missing. This table holds under 400,000 clones, 10% to 15% found once. The sequenced sample consisted of naive CD4+ T cells from blood. These TCRs come from a man younger than 35 in good health.

This clone occurred a few times. This chain joins TRBV11-2 and TRBJ2-1; 9 nucleotides line up with TRBD1. V gave up 6 bases and J gave up 7 bases; unmatched junction bases: 10. The CDR3 consists of 15 residues. CDR1 SGHAT and CDR2 FQNNGV come from the germline V gene. In DNA form, the CDR3 reads TGTGCCAGCAGACACAAAACAGGGGGCAGGAATGAGCAGTTCTTC. It yields the protein CASRHKTGGRNEQFF.

The chain is built from TRBV7-9 and TRBJ1-4; perhaps TRBD1 as D (6 bases). Germline CDR1 SEHNR, CDR2 FQNEAQ (reference sequence). V was shortened by 5 bases and J by 8 bases, with 18 bases between the two germline ends. The CDR3 extends over 15 amino acids. The CDR3 loop is CASSRTMRGREKLFF. For the CDR3, the DNA is TGTGCCAGCAGCCGAACGATGCGGGGGCGGGAAAAACTGTTTTTT.

The sample holds one count of this clone. The chain employs TRBV7-3 and TRBJ2-7; the D gene is possibly TRBD2 (6 bases). Germline lookup yields CDR1 SGHTA and CDR2 FQGTGA. This CDR3 is 15 amino acids long. Trimming cost V 1 base and J 4 bases, with 14 bases left between them. The chain's CDR3 is CASSLRRGVEYEQYF. DNA of the CDR3: TGTGCCAGCAGCTTAAGGCGGGGAGTGGAGTACGAGCAGTACTTC.

This clone turned up a few times. The identical CDR3 is also encoded by other nucleotide sequences in the sample. This chain links TRBV18 with TRBJ2-3; D gene unclear. This CDR3 is built from 12 residues. CDR1 is KGHSH, CDR2 LQKENI, per germline. The V end was cut by 3 bases, the J end by 2 bases, with 3 bases between. The CDR3 is CASSPNTDTQYF. The DNA for the CDR3 is TGTGCCAGCTCACCTAACACAGATACGCAGTATTTT. The entire variable domain, with the rest obtained from reference TRBV18 and TRBJ2-3, is as follows: NAGVMQNPRHLVRRRGQEARLRCSPMKGHSHVYWYRQLPEEGLKFMVYLQKENIIDESGMPKERFSAEFPKEGPSILRIQQVVRGDSAAYFCASSPNTDTQYFGPGTRLTVL.

This rearrangement joins TRBV11-2 to TRBJ2-4; the D gene is possibly TRBD2 (8 bases). V lost 5 bases, J lost 0 bases, and 17 bases lay in between. CDR1 and CDR2 from the germline V gene are SGHAT and FQNNGV. This CDR3 contains 17 residues. As DNA, the CDR3 is TGTGCCAGCAGCAAGGGGGCTAGCGGGCAAGCCAAAAACATTCAGTACTTC. Protein product: CASSKGASGQAKNIQYF.

This clone was observed a few times. The chain joins TRBV5-1 to TRBJ2-7; 11 bases map to TRBD1. V shed 4 bases, J shed 5 bases, and the junction held 8 bases outside the gene matches. Germline V gene lookup returns CDR1 SGHRS and CDR2 YFSETQ. This CDR3 spans 15 amino acids. The CDR3 nucleotides are TGCGCCAGCAGCGGTGGACAGGGGGCGGTCGACGAGCAGTACTTC. It is translated as CASSGGQGAVDEQYF.

This clone occurred a few times. The chain uses TRBV18 and TRBJ1-2; 8 nucleotides align to TRBD1. The germline V gene encodes CDR1 KGHSH and CDR2 LQKENI. V lost 7 bases and J lost 8; bases outside the gene matches: 9. CDR3 length: 13 amino acids. The CDR3 region is CASLIQGARGYTF. CDR3 sequence (DNA): TGTGCCAGCTTGATCCAGGGGGCGAGAGGCTACACCTTC.

The table lists this clone with a few counts. Distinct nucleotide sequences in the sample also encode this CDR3. V usage is TRBV7-3 and J usage is TRBJ2-5; 7 bases line up with TRBD2. CDR1 and CDR2 (germline): SGHTA, FQGTGA. This CDR3 comprises 13 residues. V lost 5 bases and J lost 4; bases outside the gene matches: 4. The CDR3: CASSPWGGETQYF. CDR3 coding DNA: TGTGCCAGCAGCCCTTGGGGGGGAGAGACCCAGTACTTC.

The chain employs TRBV30 and TRBJ1-4, with a tentative D call TRBD1 (5 bases). The CDR3 is made up of 12 amino acids. Trimming shortened V by 4 bases and J by 8 bases, and 11 bases separated the two germline ends. Per germline, CDR1 GTSNPN and CDR2 SVGIG (reference sequence). The CDR3, as DNA: TGTGCCTGGAAAGGGCGGGGGGAAAAACTGTTTTTT. The encoded protein is CAWKGRGEKLFF.

CDR3 residues: CASSIDRGGKHEQFF. In DNA form, the CDR3 reads TGTGCCAGTAGTATAGATCGTGGGGGGAAGCATGAGCAGTTCTTC. This chain joins TRBV19 and TRBJ2-1; D perhaps matches TRBD2 (6 bases). From germline, CDR1 is LNHDA and CDR2 SQIVND (reference sequence). Trimming removed 0 bases at V and 8 bases at J, with 14 bases between. The CDR3 totals 15 residues.

This sequence joins TRBV28 and TRBJ1-1; tentative D call: TRBD1 (5 bases). This CDR3 comprises 14 residues. Germline V gene data show CDR1 as MDHEN and CDR2 as SYDVKM. The V end was cut by 3 bases, the J end by 5 bases, with 13 bases between. DNA of the CDR3: TGTGCCAGCAGTTTCCAAAGGGGAGGTACTGAAGCTTTCTTT. It specifies CASSFQRGGTEAFF. The full variable domain, rest sourced from reference TRBV28 and TRBJ1-1, is DVKVTQSSRYLVKRTGEKVFLECVQDMDHENMFWYRQDPGLGLRLIYFSYDVKMKEKGDIPEGYSVSREKKERFSLILESASTNQTSMYLCASSFQRGGTEAFFGQGTRLTVV.

The rearrangement joins TRBV29-1 to TRBJ1-2, with 10 bases that match TRBD1. Germline CDR1 and CDR2: SQVTM and ANQGSEA. The CDR3 spans 12 residues. The ends lost 7 bases at V and 8 bases at J; junction bases unmatched: 7. The chain's CDR3 is CSGGQGRGGYTF. The CDR3 bases are TGCAGCGGGGGACAGGGGAGGGGAGGCTACACCTTC. The full variable domain, with the rest looked up from reference TRBV29-1 and TRBJ1-2, is SAVISQKPSRDICQRGTSLTIQCQVDSQVTMMFWYRQQPGQSLTLIATANQGSEATYESGFVIDKFPISRPNLTFSTLTVSNMSPEDSSIYLCSGGQGRGGYTFGSGTRLTVV.

In its sample, this clone was seen a few times. The chain employs TRBV13 and TRBJ2-5, with 8 bases matching TRBD2. Trimming cost V 4 bases and J 5 bases; bases outside gene matches: 6. Germline V gives CDR1 PRHDT, CDR2 FYEKMQ (reference sequence). The CDR3 loop spans 14 amino acids. CDR3 region: CASSSRGGSETQYF. The CDR3 DNA is TGTGCCAGCAGCTCCCGGGGGGGTAGTGAGACCCAGTACTTC.

V and J are TRBV11-2 and TRBJ2-7, with 10 bases matching TRBD1. Germline V CDR1 and CDR2: SGHAT, FQNNGV. CDR3 length: 15 amino acids. The V segment lost 0 bases and the J segment 5 bases; nucleotides outside the gene matches: 4. The CDR3 spells CASSLDGTGAHEQYF. The CDR3 DNA follows: TGTGCCAGCAGCTTAGATGGGACAGGGGCCCACGAGCAGTACTTC.

The J gene is TRBJ2-7, the V gene TRBV7-2; 11 nucleotides align to TRBD2. Germline CDR1 SGHTA, CDR2 FQGNSA. Unmatched junction bases numbered 17, after V lost 7 bases and J lost 6 bases. CDR3 length equals 17 residues. CDR3 nucleotides: TGTGCCAGCACCAATGCTTGGGGGCTAGCGGGGGGAGGCGAGCAGTACTTC. Its translation: CASTNAWGLAGGGEQYF.

This clone occurred once. In DNA, the CDR3 is TGTGCCTGGAGTGTACGGCAGGCCACCCACTTCTATGGCTACACCTTC. Translated: CAWSVRQATHFYGYTF. This chain connects TRBV30 to TRBJ1-2; no clear D. This CDR3 has 16 amino acids. V lost 0 bases, J lost 4 bases, and 18 bases lay in between. Germline CDR1 is GTSNPN and CDR2 is SVGIG (reference sequence).